Below are 14 T cell receptor beta chains sequenced from a single sample in a study of blood T cells in healthy people across ages. A J-beta primer mix and a sample-barcoded 5' primer were used in a second PCR of roughly 6 to 12 cycles. TCRdb processed the 5' RACE reads anew with MiXCR; each CDR3 protein has one entry. The top ten hold over 10% of the sample, which has 650,000 to 1,000,000 distinct CDR3 sequences, roughly 34% seen once. The sequenced sample consisted of blood. The receptors were sampled from a man younger than 35 in good health.

The chain carries TRBV12-3 or TRBV12-4 and TRBJ2-4, with D hard to call. V gave up 7 bases and J gave up 13 bases, with 14 bases separating them. This CDR3 is 11 amino acids long. CDR3 sequence reads: CASTLYNEQYF. The CDR3 region has the DNA TGTGCCAGCACCCTCTACAATGAGCAGTACTTC.

The J gene is TRBJ1-5, the V gene TRBV2, with 8 nucleotides matching TRBD1. The germline gives CDR1 SNHLY, CDR2 FYNNEI. This CDR3 has 17 amino acids. With V trimmed by 0 bases and J by 2 bases, 6 bases remained unmatched. CDR3 amino acids: CASSEAGTGRGNQPQHF. DNA for the CDR3: TGTGCCAGCAGTGAAGCGGGGACAGGAAGGGGCAATCAGCCCCAGCATTTT.

This clonotype was detected a few times. The chain employs TRBV7-9 and TRBJ1-4; no firm D call. The ends were cut back, 1 base at V and 5 bases at J, with 8 bases in the middle. Germline V lookup: CDR1 SEHNR, CDR2 FQNEAQ (reference sequence). The CDR3 is 14 residues long. Here the CDR3 DNA reads TGTGCCAGCAGCTTAGATCCCAGAAATGAAAAACTGTTTTTT. Its protein product is CASSLDPRNEKLFF.

This clonotype has at least ten counts. The rearrangement links TRBV4-2 to TRBJ1-2, with 7 bases lining up with TRBD1. The V gene's germline CDR1 is LGHNA and CDR2 YNFKEQ. Losses at the gene ends were 4 bases for V and 2 bases for J; bases not matched to a gene: 10. This CDR3 contains 16 residues. CDR3 residues: CASSRDTGAWNYGYTF. The CDR3 nucleotides are TGTGCCAGCAGCCGGGATACAGGGGCTTGGAACTATGGCTACACCTTC.

In its sample, this clonotype was seen a few times. The rearrangement links TRBV29-1 to TRBJ2-2; 8 nucleotides align to TRBD2. CDR3 length: 15 residues. Germline V gene data show CDR1 as SQVTM and CDR2 as ANQGSEA. V trimming: 7 bases; J trimming: 6 bases; junction bases outside the gene matches: 13. The CDR3 is CSAGGHYGGAGELFF. CDR3 nucleotide sequence: TGCAGCGCCGGAGGGCATTACGGGGGGGCCGGGGAGCTGTTTTTT.

The chain couples TRBV18 to TRBJ1-1; D is unresolved. Germline lookup yields CDR1 KGHSH and CDR2 LQKENI. Trimming removed 0 bases at V and 10 bases at J, with 15 bases between. The CDR3 loop spans 14 amino acids. CDR3 sequence: CASSPPGSSRTAFF. The CDR3 DNA reads TGTGCCAGCTCACCACCGGGCAGCTCACGTACAGCTTTCTTT.

The rearrangement uses TRBV7-3 and TRBJ2-7, with TRBD2 matching 13 bases. This CDR3 spans 15 amino acids. After removal of 4 bases from V and 7 bases from J, the junction contained 7 bases not matched to a gene. Germline V gene sequence: CDR1 SGHTA, CDR2 FQGTGA. This CDR3 reads CASSSLAGGFNEQYF. The CDR3 DNA reads as TGTGCCAGCAGCTCACTAGCGGGGGGGTTCAATGAGCAGTACTTC.

Details on this clonotype: With a much larger clone just one base away, this may be a read error. This chain links TRBV5-1 with TRBJ1-2; no reliable D call. Germline CDR1 reads SGHRS; CDR2 reads YFSETQ. The CDR3 has 15 residues. Trimming removed 0 bases from V and 3 bases from J, with 12 bases in between. The CDR3 DNA reads as TGCGCCAGCAGCTTGGACGGGTCACCTTACTATGGCTACACCTTC. Amino acids: CASSLDGSPYYGYTF.

This clonotype has a count of ten or more. This chain joins TRBV29-1 and TRBJ2-1, with TRBD1 matching 11 bases. Germline CDR1 reads SQVTM; CDR2 reads ANQGSEA. V lost 6 bases, J lost 0 bases, and 4 bases stayed unmatched. The CDR3 has 15 amino acids. This CDR3 reads CSVDRGPSSYNEQFF. The CDR3 region has the DNA TGCAGCGTGGACAGGGGGCCTAGCTCCTACAATGAGCAGTTCTTC.

The rearrangement links TRBV29-1 to TRBJ1-1; TRBD1 agrees at 7 bases. The junction had 3 bases not matched to a gene; V was cut back by 3 bases and J by 5 bases. This CDR3 contains 12 residues. CDR1 and CDR2 from the germline V gene are SQVTM and ANQGSEA. CDR3 residues: CSVDPGGTEAFF. DNA of the CDR3: TGCAGCGTTGACCCAGGGGGAACTGAAGCTTTCTTT.

V usage is TRBV29-1 and J usage is TRBJ1-1; 7 bases are shared with TRBD1. This CDR3 comprises 14 residues. Germline values: CDR1 SQVTM, CDR2 ANQGSEA. Unmatched junction bases numbered 3, after V lost 1 base and J lost 1 base. CDR3 region: CSVEGRQGNTEAFF. CDR3 DNA: TGCAGCGTTGAAGGACGACAGGGGAACACTGAAGCTTTCTTT. The entire variable domain, with the rest obtained from reference TRBV29-1 and TRBJ1-1, is as follows: SAVISQKPSRDICQRGTSLTIQCQVDSQVTMMFWYRQQPGQSLTLIATANQGSEATYESGFVIDKFPISRPNLTFSTLTVSNMSPEDSSIYLCSVEGRQGNTEAFFGQGTRLTVV.

This rearrangement joins TRBV15 to TRBJ1-5; possible D gene TRBD1, 6 bases. The CDR3 consists of 13 residues. The germline gives CDR1 LNHNV, CDR2 YYDKDF (reference sequence). With 4 bases removed from V and 5 bases from J, the gap between germline ends came to 9 bases. The CDR3 sequence is CATSIDRYQPQHF. CDR3 coding DNA: TGTGCCACCAGCATTGACAGGTATCAGCCCCAGCATTTT.

This clonotype was seen many times. The chain uses TRBV12-3 or TRBV12-4 and TRBJ2-7; D gene ambiguous. The length of the CDR3 is 12 residues. Trimming shortened V by 5 bases and J by 5 bases, and 10 bases separated the two germline ends. CDR3 coding DNA: TGTGCCAGCAGTCCGTCAACGGACGAGCAGTACTTC. Amino acids: CASSPSTDEQYF.

The chain carries TRBV20-1 and TRBJ2-5; 7 nucleotides line up with TRBD2. Germline values: CDR1 DFQATT, CDR2 SNEGSKA (reference sequence). Trimming at V came to 6 bases and at J to 6 bases, leaving 13 bases not matched to a gene. The length of the CDR3 is 14 residues. The CDR3 sequence: CSARGAGTGQTQYF. DNA for the CDR3: TGCAGTGCGCGCGGAGCGGGGACCGGTCAGACCCAGTACTTC.